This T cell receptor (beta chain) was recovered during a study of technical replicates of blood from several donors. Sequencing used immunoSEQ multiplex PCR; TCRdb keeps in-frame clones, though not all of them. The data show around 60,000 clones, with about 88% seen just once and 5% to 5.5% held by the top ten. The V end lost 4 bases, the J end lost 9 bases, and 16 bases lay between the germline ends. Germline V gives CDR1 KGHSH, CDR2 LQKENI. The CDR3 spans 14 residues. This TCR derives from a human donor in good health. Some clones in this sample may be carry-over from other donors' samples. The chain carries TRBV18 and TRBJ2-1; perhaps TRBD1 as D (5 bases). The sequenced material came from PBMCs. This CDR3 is CASSRSGPQVEQFF. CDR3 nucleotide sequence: TGTGCCAGCTCACGGTCAGGGCCTCAGGTTGAGCAGTTCTTC.